One and the same sample provided the 17 T cell receptor beta chains below, sequenced in a study of cytomegalovirus exposure and HLA in healthy donors (dated by TCRdb to about 2017). Libraries came from the immunoSEQ multiplex PCR assay. For the multiplex PCR, a mixture combining 60 forward primers for TCR Vbeta segments and 13 reverse primers for TCR Jbeta segments was used. Held by TCRdb, this immuneACCESS table contains in-frame sequences only and omits some clones. Under half of the omission traces to an unresolved V gene where checked; the cause of the rest is unknown. The sample has under 200,000 clones on record, more than 65% of them singletons. Roughly 3.1% of the sample goes to the ten largest clones. Sequences were obtained from PBMCs. The source is a man aged 40-49 years in good health and CMV-seropositive.

This sequence joins TRBV18 and TRBJ1-4, with 9 bases aligning to TRBD1. Losses at the gene ends were 6 bases for V and 5 bases for J; bases not matched to a gene: 7. The CDR3 totals 15 residues. Germline V gene lookup returns CDR1 KGHSH and CDR2 LQKENI. CDR3 protein: CASSRTGVGNEKLFF. The CDR3 DNA reads TGTGCCAGCTCCCGGACAGGGGTCGGAAATGAAAAACTGTTTTTT.

The chain joins TRBV2 to TRBJ2-5, with D possibly TRBD1 on 6 matching bases. Germline V gene sequence: CDR1 SNHLY, CDR2 FYNNEI. V dropped 8 bases and J dropped 5 bases, with 18 bases sitting between them. CDR3 length: 14 residues. The CDR3 loop reads CASRQGWTLETQYF. The CDR3, as DNA: TGTGCCAGCCGCCAGGGGTGGACCTTGGAGACCCAGTACTTC.

The gene calls are TRBV6-1 and TRBJ2-3; perhaps TRBD1 as D (6 bases). There are 14 residues in the CDR3. V lost 5 bases to trimming and J lost 5 bases, with 14 bases between them. The germline V gene has CDR1 MNHNS and CDR2 SASEGT. This CDR3 reads CASSRGNLEDTQYF. For the CDR3, the DNA is TGTGCCAGCAGTAGGGGGAATCTCGAAGATACGCAGTATTTT.

The chain employs TRBV2 and TRBJ2-3, with D possibly TRBD1 on 7 matching bases. Trimming left V 0 bases short and J 3 bases short, with 19 bases between. Germline lookup yields CDR1 SNHLY and CDR2 FYNNEI. This CDR3 contains 18 residues. The CDR3 DNA reads TGTGCCAGCAGTGAAGCCCCTTGGCAGGGGGGTTGGACAGATACGCAGTATTTT. Protein sequence: CASSEAPWQGGWTDTQYF.

The chain recombines TRBV5-1 with TRBJ1-1; no firm D call. With 4 bases removed from V and 4 bases from J, the gap between germline ends came to 17 bases. The CDR3 is 15 residues long. Germline CDR1 SGHRS, CDR2 YFSETQ. The CDR3 DNA sequence: TGCGCCAGCAGCCTAGACCTCGCGGGCTCCACTGAAGCTTTCTTT. Its translation is CASSLDLAGSTEAFF.

J is TRBJ2-1 and V is TRBV20-1; D not resolved. Per germline, CDR1 DFQATT and CDR2 SNEGSKA (reference sequence). Trimming removed 6 bases from V and 7 bases from J, with 10 bases in between. CDR3 length: 11 residues. The CDR3 nucleotides read TGCAGTGCCTACGTCCGGAATGAGCAGTTCTTC. Translated, it gives CSAYVRNEQFF.

The chain uses TRBV4-1 and TRBJ2-7, with TRBD1 matching over 8 bases. Germline values: CDR1 MGHRA, CDR2 YSYEKL. The CDR3 loop spans 14 amino acids. Trimming cost V 0 bases and J 6 bases; bases outside gene matches: 4. This chain's CDR3 is CASSQDVTGGEQYF. DNA for the CDR3: TGCGCCAGCAGCCAAGACGTAACAGGGGGCGAGCAGTACTTC.

The sample holds a few counts of this clone. V usage is TRBV18 and J usage is TRBJ1-2; 7 positions match TRBD1. The CDR3 runs to 13 residues. V lost 5 bases and J lost 3; bases outside the gene matches: 3. Germline CDR1 and CDR2: KGHSH and LQKENI. CDR3 coding DNA: TGTGCCAGCTCAGCAACAGGGGACTATGGCTACACCTTC. It specifies CASSATGDYGYTF. Complete variable domain (other parts from reference TRBV18 and TRBJ1-2): NAGVMQNPRHLVRRRGQEARLRCSPMKGHSHVYWYRQLPEEGLKFMVYLQKENIIDESGMPKERFSAEFPKEGPSILRIQQVVRGDSAAYFCASSATGDYGYTFGSGTRLTVV.

This chain connects TRBV27 to TRBJ2-2; 9 bases fit TRBD2. The CDR3 is 16 amino acids. The V gene end was trimmed by 7 bases and the J gene end by 4 bases; junction bases not matched to a gene: 10. Looked up from germline, CDR1 is MNHEY and CDR2 is SMNVEV (reference sequence). CDR3 DNA sequence: TGTGCCAGCAAGGTAGCGGGAGCTATCGGCACCGGGGAGCTGTTTTTT. Translating it yields CASKVAGAIGTGELFF.

This clone has only a few counts. The chain uses TRBV6-5 and TRBJ1-5; TRBD1 is a possible D gene (5 bases). Germline V lookup: CDR1 MNHEY, CDR2 SVGAGI. This CDR3 is 15 amino acids long. V shed 6 bases and J shed 0 bases, with 12 bases lying between them. CDR3: CASRFRVNSNQPQHF. As DNA, the CDR3 is TGTGCCAGCAGGTTCAGGGTCAATAGCAATCAGCCCCAGCATTTT.

There are a few counts of this clone. The chain employs TRBV9 and TRBJ1-4; a weak D match, TRBD1 (6 bases). This CDR3 comprises 17 residues. The ends were cut back, 3 bases at V and 3 bases at J, with 18 bases in the middle. The germline V gene encodes CDR1 SGDLS and CDR2 YYNGEE. CDR3: CASSAPSGGASNEKLFF. The CDR3 DNA follows: TGTGCCAGCAGCGCACCTAGTGGGGGGGCGTCTAATGAAAAACTGTTTTTT.

The chain joins TRBV19 to TRBJ1-2, with 7 bases fitting TRBD1. With 5 bases clipped from V and 0 bases from J, the junction kept 3 bases outside the gene matches. Germline V gives CDR1 LNHDA, CDR2 SQIVND (reference sequence). The CDR3 extends over 14 amino acids. The CDR3 region has the DNA TGTGCCAGTAGTGGGACAGCTTCTAACTATGGCTACACCTTC. It codes for CASSGTASNYGYTF.

V is TRBV10-1 and J is TRBJ2-3, with a tentative D call TRBD2 (5 bases). CDR1 and CDR2 (germline): WNHNN, SYGVQD (reference sequence). There are 15 residues in the CDR3. V was shortened by 4 bases and J by 0 bases, with 11 bases between the two germline ends. The CDR3 sequence: CASSVGEASTDTQYF. Written as DNA, the CDR3 is TGCGCCAGCAGTGTGGGAGAAGCTAGCACAGATACGCAGTATTTT.

V usage is TRBV5-1 and J usage is TRBJ2-7, with D possibly being TRBD1 (6 bases). Germline CDR1 is SGHRS and CDR2 is YFSETQ. V gave up 5 bases and J gave up 3 bases, with 15 bases separating them. This CDR3 has 14 amino acids. The CDR3 reads CASRGVGAGYEQYF. DNA of the CDR3: TGCGCCAGCAGGGGAGTGGGGGCAGGCTACGAGCAGTACTTC. Based on the CDR3 plus reference TRBV5-1 and TRBJ2-7, the full variable domain is KAGVTQTPRYLIKTRGQQVTLSCSPISGHRSVSWYQQTPGQGLQFLFEYFSETQRNKGNFPGRFSGRQFSNSRSEMNVSTLELGDSALYLCASRGVGAGYEQYFGPGTRLTVT.

This clone was seen a few times. At one of its ends the junction is not consistent with the germline gene, which may arise from a read error. The chain combines TRBV6-5 with TRBJ2-1, with 8 bases that match TRBD2. Germline V gene lookup returns CDR1 MNHEY and CDR2 SVGAGI. The length of the CDR3 is 14 residues. The CDR3 DNA reads TGTGCCAGCAGAGGGACTAGTCCCTACGATGAGCAGTTCTTC. Translating it yields CASRGTSPYDEQFF.

The genes are TRBV7-8 and TRBJ2-3, with D tentatively TRBD2 (6 bases). V dropped 3 bases and J dropped 0 bases, with 10 bases sitting between them. CDR3 size: 15 residues. Germline V CDR1 and CDR2: SGHVS, FQNEAQ. CDR3 DNA sequence: TGTGCCAGCAGCTTCGGGACTCCTAGCACAGATACGCAGTATTTT. This sequence encodes CASSFGTPSTDTQYF.

The J gene is TRBJ2-5, the V gene TRBV9; 9 bases fit TRBD1. V was clipped by 2 bases and J by 2 bases; unmatched bases: 13. The length of the CDR3 is 18 residues. Per the germline V gene, CDR1 is SGDLS and CDR2 is YYNGEE. The CDR3 sequence is CASSVDYGTGSHQETQYF. CDR3 nucleotide sequence: TGTGCCAGCAGCGTCGACTACGGGACAGGGTCCCATCAAGAGACCCAGTACTTC.